Listed below are T cell receptor beta chains from one sample, sequenced in a study of T-cell reconstitution after alpha-beta-depleted transplantation in children. TCRdb called the PCR reads again in MiXCR, with one record for every CDR3 protein. Among about 540,000 distinct CDR3 sequences, 18% were seen once, and the ten largest hold 3.3%. The source material was PBMCs from the stem cell graft donor, sampled from the stem cell graft. These receptor sequences come from a human donor who donated a stem cell graft to a child with acute lymphoblastic leukemia. The CDR3 runs from the conserved cysteine through the conserved F or W. The order of the fields is V gene, J gene, D gene, clone size, CDR3 DNA, CDR3 protein. The D gene is left open where the match is weak. Clone size, where shown, is once, few, many, or a class for clones that have expanded.

V gene: TRBV10-3; J gene: TRBJ2-6; D gene: -; clone size: few; CDR3 DNA: TGTGCCATCAAGGGAGCCCACTCTGGGGCCAACGTCCTGACTTTC; CDR3 protein: CAIKGAHSGANVLTF
V gene: TRBV7-2; J gene: TRBJ2-7; D gene: -; clone size: -; CDR3 DNA: TGTGCCAGCAGCTTCTCCAGGAGCTCCTACGAGCAGTACTTC; CDR3 protein: CASSFSRSSYEQYF
V gene: TRBV12-3/TRBV12-4; J gene: TRBJ2-1; D gene: TRBD1; clone size: few; CDR3 DNA: TGTGCCAGCAGCGTCCGGGACAGGGGAGGGGATGAGCAGTTCTTC; CDR3 protein: CASSVRDRGGDEQFF
V gene: TRBV18; J gene: TRBJ1-1; D gene: TRBD1; clone size: few; CDR3 DNA: TGTGCCAGCTCCGTACAGGGGAGGACTGAAGCTTTCTTT; CDR3 protein: CASSVQGRTEAFF
V gene: TRBV20-1; J gene: TRBJ1-1; D gene: -; clone size: -; CDR3 DNA: TGCAGTGCTAGAAGAGGTCAGGAATCGGGAGCTTTCTTT; CDR3 protein: CSARRGQESGAFF
V gene: TRBV7-9; J gene: TRBJ1-6; D gene: TRBD1; clone size: -; CDR3 DNA: TGTGCCAGCACTGGACAGGACTATAATTCACCCCTCCACTTT; CDR3 protein: CASTGQDYNSPLHF
V gene: TRBV5-5; J gene: TRBJ2-2; D gene: -; clone size: few; CDR3 DNA: TGTGCCAGCAGCTTGCCAGGGGCGACGGCCGGGGAGCTGTTTTTT; CDR3 protein: CASSLPGATAGELFF
V gene: TRBV7-8; J gene: TRBJ2-1; D gene: -; clone size: few; CDR3 DNA: TGTGCCAGCAGCCGGCATGAGCAGTTCTTC; CDR3 protein: CASSRHEQFF
V gene: TRBV12-3/TRBV12-4; J gene: TRBJ1-2; D gene: TRBD1; clone size: -; CDR3 DNA: TGTGCCAGCAGTTTCTGGGACAGGGGCTATGGCTACACCTTC; CDR3 protein: CASSFWDRGYGYTF
V gene: TRBV12-3/TRBV12-4; J gene: TRBJ1-2; D gene: -; clone size: -; CDR3 DNA: TGTGCCAGCAGTTTTTCGGTCGGGGGGGCCAATACTTATGGCTACACCTTC; CDR3 protein: CASSFSVGGANTYGYTF
V gene: TRBV10-3; J gene: TRBJ1-1; D gene: TRBD1; clone size: few; CDR3 DNA: TGTGCCATCAGTGCCGGGACAGGGGGCGGAAGGAACACTGAAGCTTTCTTT; CDR3 protein: CAISAGTGGGRNTEAFF
V gene: TRBV7-9; J gene: TRBJ2-5; D gene: TRBD2; clone size: -; CDR3 DNA: TGTGCCAGCAGCCCGACCGGGAGGAAAGAGACCCAGTACTTC; CDR3 protein: CASSPTGRKETQYF
V gene: TRBV20-1; J gene: TRBJ2-5; D gene: -; clone size: few; CDR3 DNA: TGCAGTGCTAGTCCGGGACTCAAGCTCCTTCGAGGGGAGACCCAGTACTTC; CDR3 protein: CSASPGLKLLRGETQYF
V gene: TRBV27; J gene: TRBJ1-5; D gene: -; clone size: -; CDR3 DNA: TGTGCCAGCAGTCCGCTGGGGCAGGGCTGGTTGCAGCCCCAGCATTTT; CDR3 protein: CASSPLGQGWLQPQHF
V gene: TRBV25-1; J gene: TRBJ2-2; D gene: -; clone size: -; CDR3 DNA: TGTGCCAGCAGTGGCCCGACTACCGGGGAGCTGTTTTTT; CDR3 protein: CASSGPTTGELFF
V gene: TRBV6-5; J gene: TRBJ2-1; D gene: TRBD2; clone size: few; CDR3 DNA: TGTGCCAGCAGTTACGGGCGGGAGCTTAACAATGAGCAGTTCTTC; CDR3 protein: CASSYGRELNNEQFF
V gene: TRBV2; J gene: TRBJ1-2; D gene: -; clone size: -; CDR3 DNA: TGTGCCAGCAAGGTCAGGTCGGATGGCTACACCTTC; CDR3 protein: CASKVRSDGYTF
V gene: TRBV6-1; J gene: TRBJ2-5; D gene: TRBD2; clone size: few; CDR3 DNA: TGTGCCAGCAGTGAAGCGCTTCCTAGGGGACTAGTCCAAGAGACCCAGTACTTC; CDR3 protein: CASSEALPRGLVQETQYF
V gene: TRBV6-1; J gene: TRBJ2-2; D gene: -; clone size: -; CDR3 DNA: TGTGCCACCTGGGGGTCAGGGGTAGCCGGGGAGCTGTTTTTT; CDR3 protein: CATWGSGVAGELFF
V gene: TRBV6-1; J gene: TRBJ1-3; D gene: -; clone size: -; CDR3 DNA: TGTGCCACGGCGGTGGAAACTGGAAACACCATATATTTT; CDR3 protein: CATAVETGNTIYF
V gene: TRBV5-1; J gene: TRBJ1-1; D gene: -; clone size: -; CDR3 DNA: TGCGCCAGCAGCCCTTACAGGAACACTGAAGCTTTCTTT; CDR3 protein: CASSPYRNTEAFF
V gene: TRBV7-3; J gene: TRBJ2-1; D gene: TRBD2; clone size: -; CDR3 DNA: TGTGCCAGCAGCCCCCTCTCAGCGGGAGGGAATAATGCGGAGCAGTTCTTC; CDR3 protein: CASSPLSAGGNNAEQFF
V gene: TRBV27; J gene: TRBJ2-1; D gene: -; clone size: -; CDR3 DNA: TGTGCCAGCAGTTTGAGGGGGGATAAGAATGAGCAGTTCTTC; CDR3 protein: CASSLRGDKNEQFF
V gene: TRBV5-1; J gene: TRBJ2-1; D gene: TRBD2; clone size: -; CDR3 DNA: TGCGCCAGCAGCACGGGGACTAGCGGGGCTGGGTTCTTC; CDR3 protein: CASSTGTSGAGFF
V gene: TRBV6-5; J gene: TRBJ1-1; D gene: TRBD1; clone size: -; CDR3 DNA: TGTGCCAGCATTAGACAGGGGGCGAGCACTGAAGCTTTCTTT; CDR3 protein: CASIRQGASTEAFF
V gene: TRBV5-1; J gene: TRBJ2-1; D gene: TRBD2; clone size: -; CDR3 DNA: TGCGCCAGCAGCTTGGGACTAGCGGGAACGCGTAATGAGCAGTTCTTC; CDR3 protein: CASSLGLAGTRNEQFF
V gene: TRBV5-1; J gene: TRBJ2-5; D gene: -; clone size: few; CDR3 DNA: TGCGCCAGCAGCGCCCCTTTTAAGGAGACCCAGTACTTC; CDR3 protein: CASSAPFKETQYF
V gene: TRBV5-6; J gene: TRBJ2-7; D gene: TRBD2; clone size: -; CDR3 DNA: TGTGCCAGCTGCGAGGGACTAGCGGGCCTTACTTCCTACGAGCAGTACTTC; CDR3 protein: CASCEGLAGLTSYEQYF